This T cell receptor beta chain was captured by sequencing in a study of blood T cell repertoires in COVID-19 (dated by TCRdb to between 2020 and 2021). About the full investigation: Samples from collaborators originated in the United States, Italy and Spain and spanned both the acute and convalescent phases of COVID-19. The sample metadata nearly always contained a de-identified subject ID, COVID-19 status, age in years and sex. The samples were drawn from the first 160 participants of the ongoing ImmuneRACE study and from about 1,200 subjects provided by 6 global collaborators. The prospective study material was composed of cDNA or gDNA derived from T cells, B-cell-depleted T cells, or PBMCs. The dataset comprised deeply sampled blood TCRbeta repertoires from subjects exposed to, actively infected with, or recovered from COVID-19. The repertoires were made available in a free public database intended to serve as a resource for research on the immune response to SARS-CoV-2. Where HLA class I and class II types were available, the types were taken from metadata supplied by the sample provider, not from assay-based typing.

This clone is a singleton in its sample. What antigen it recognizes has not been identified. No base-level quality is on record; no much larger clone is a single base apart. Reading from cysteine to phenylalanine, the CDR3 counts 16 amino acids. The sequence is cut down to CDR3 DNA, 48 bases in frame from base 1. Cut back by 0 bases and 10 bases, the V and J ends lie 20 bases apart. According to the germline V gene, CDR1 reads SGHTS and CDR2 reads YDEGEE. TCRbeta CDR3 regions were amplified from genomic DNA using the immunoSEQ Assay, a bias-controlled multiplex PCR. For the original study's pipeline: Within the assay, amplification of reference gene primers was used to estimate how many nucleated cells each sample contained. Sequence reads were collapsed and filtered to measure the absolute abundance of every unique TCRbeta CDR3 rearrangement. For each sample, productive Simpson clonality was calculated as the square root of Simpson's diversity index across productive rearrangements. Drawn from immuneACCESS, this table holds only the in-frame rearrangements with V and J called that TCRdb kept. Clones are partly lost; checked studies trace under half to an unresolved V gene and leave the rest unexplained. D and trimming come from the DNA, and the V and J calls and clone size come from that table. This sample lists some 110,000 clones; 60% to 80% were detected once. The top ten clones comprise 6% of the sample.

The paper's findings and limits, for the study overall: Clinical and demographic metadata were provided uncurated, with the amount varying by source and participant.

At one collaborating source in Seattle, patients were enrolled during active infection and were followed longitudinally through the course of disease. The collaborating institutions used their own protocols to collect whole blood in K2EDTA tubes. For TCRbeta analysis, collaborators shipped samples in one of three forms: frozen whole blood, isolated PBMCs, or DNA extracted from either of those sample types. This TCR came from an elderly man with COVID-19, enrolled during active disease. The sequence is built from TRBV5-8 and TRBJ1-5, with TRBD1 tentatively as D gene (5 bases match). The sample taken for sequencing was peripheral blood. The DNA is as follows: TGTGCCAGCAGCTTGGATGGGGACTGGGCAATCAGCCCCCAGCATTTT. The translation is CASSLDGDWAISPQHF.